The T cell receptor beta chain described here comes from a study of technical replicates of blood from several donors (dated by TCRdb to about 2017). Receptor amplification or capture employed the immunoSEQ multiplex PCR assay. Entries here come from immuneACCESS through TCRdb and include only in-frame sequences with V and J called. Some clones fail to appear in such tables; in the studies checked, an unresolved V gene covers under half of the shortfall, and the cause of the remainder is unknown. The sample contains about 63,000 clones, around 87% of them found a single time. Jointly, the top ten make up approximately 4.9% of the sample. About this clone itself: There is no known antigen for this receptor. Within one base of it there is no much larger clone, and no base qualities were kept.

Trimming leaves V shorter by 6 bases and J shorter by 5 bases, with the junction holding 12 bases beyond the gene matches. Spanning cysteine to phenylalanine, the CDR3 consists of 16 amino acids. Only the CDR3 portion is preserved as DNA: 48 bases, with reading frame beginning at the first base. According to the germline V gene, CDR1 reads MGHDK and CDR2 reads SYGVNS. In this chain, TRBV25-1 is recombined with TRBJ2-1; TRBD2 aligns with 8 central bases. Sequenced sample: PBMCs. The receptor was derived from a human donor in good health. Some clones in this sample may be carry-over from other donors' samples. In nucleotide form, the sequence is TGTGCCAGCAGATCGGGAGGGGCTAGCGGAGACAATGAGCAGTTCTTC. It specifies CASRSGGASGDNEQFF. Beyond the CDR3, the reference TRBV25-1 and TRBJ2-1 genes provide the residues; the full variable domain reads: EADIYQTPRYLVIGTGKKITLECSQTMGHDKMYWYQQDPGMELHLIHYSYGVNSTEKGDLSSESTVSRIRTEHFPLTLESARPSHTSQYLCASRSGGASGDNEQFFGPGTRLTVL.